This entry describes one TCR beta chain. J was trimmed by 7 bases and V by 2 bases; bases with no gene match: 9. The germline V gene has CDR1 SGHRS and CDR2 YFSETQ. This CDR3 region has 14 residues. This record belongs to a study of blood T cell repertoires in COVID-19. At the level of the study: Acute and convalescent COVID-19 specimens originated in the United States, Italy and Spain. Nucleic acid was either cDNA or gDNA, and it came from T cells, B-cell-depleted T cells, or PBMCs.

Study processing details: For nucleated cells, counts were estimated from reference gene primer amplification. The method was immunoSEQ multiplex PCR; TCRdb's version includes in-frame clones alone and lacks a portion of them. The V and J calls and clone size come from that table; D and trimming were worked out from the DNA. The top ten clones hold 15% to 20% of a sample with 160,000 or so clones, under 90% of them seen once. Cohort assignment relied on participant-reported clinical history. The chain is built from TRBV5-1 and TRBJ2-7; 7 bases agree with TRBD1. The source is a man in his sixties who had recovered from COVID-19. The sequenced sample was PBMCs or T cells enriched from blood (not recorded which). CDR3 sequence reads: CASSFPGQHREQYF. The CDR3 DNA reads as TGCGCCAGCAGCTTTCCGGGACAGCATCGTGAGCAGTACTTC.